Listed below are T cell receptor beta chains from one sample, sequenced in a study of a mutant IDH1 vaccine in newly diagnosed glioma. The antigens for these receptors are not known. Measured with immunoSEQ multiplex PCR; TCRdb has only the in-frame clones, and not every one. This table holds tens of thousands of clones, around 78% found once. This material consisted of PBMCs, taken from a glioma patient whose treatment included an IDH1 peptide vaccine. These TCRs come from a man aged 40-49 years with glioma. The conserved cysteine and the conserved F or W are not part of the CDR3 here. The D gene is left open where the match is weak.

d_call	v_call	cdr3_aa
.	TRBV4-1	ASSQNRVVNTEAF
TRBD2	TRBV27	ASSAAGAYNEQF
TRBD2	TRBV4-1	ASSQGSSGGSYNEQF
TRBD1	TRBV12-5	ASGLIQGEYT
.	TRBV6-5	ASSSEPNTEAF
TRBD2	TRBV7-6	ASSPPGGTSEHNEQF
.	TRBV9	ASSVGPSYNYGYT
TRBD1	TRBV5-6	ASSLAGTGRRNTIY
.	TRBV7-9	ASSLSDGNNQPQH
.	TRBV28	ASRLLGGLETQY
.	TRBV5-6	ASSFQGYDGYT
TRBD1	TRBV29-1	SVQQGSDWETQY
TRBD1	TRBV9	ASSVESDRPGGYT
.	TRBV6-6	ASENQGSPTDTQY
.	TRBV18	ASSPQGGNEKLF